Listed below are T cell receptor beta chains from one sample, sequenced in a study of regulatory T cells in long-lasting Graves disease. Via MiXCR, TCRdb re-called the multiplex PCR reads, giving one row per CDR3 protein. Of approximately 350,000 distinct CDR3 sequences in the sample, roughly 25% are singletons; the top ten hold about 27%. The sample consisted of peripheral blood mononuclear cells (PBMCs), taken when the disease was refractory, from a patient treated with antithyroid drugs. The receptors originated from a woman between 35 and 50 years old with Graves disease. Both conserved end residues are part of each CDR3. A D gene is named only where the DNA matches it firmly. Size values are once, few and many counts, or a class for expanded clones, and some rows have none.

CDR3 protein: CASSKAGVGQETQYF
CDR3 DNA: TGTGCCAGTAGTAAGGCAGGGGTAGGCCAAGAGACCCAGTACTTC
V gene: TRBV19
D gene: -
clone size: -
J gene: TRBJ2-5

CDR3 protein: CASSYKGTGAPYYEQYF
CDR3 DNA: TGTGCCAGCAGTTACAAGGGGACAGGGGCACCCTACTACGAGCAGTACTTC
V gene: TRBV6-2/TRBV6-3
D gene: TRBD1
clone size: few
J gene: TRBJ2-7

CDR3 protein: CASSEAGDNVRELFF
CDR3 DNA: TGTGCCAGCAGTGAAGCCGGGGATAACGTCCGGGAGCTGTTTTTT
V gene: TRBV2
D gene: -
clone size: many
J gene: TRBJ2-2

CDR3 protein: CASSLGTSGGQNTGELFF
CDR3 DNA: TGTGCCAGCAGCCTGGGGACTAGCGGGGGGCAGAACACCGGGGAGCTGTTTTTT
V gene: TRBV9
D gene: TRBD2
clone size: -
J gene: TRBJ2-2

CDR3 protein: CASSREAYEQYF
CDR3 DNA: TGTGCCAGCAGCCGGGAGGCCTACGAGCAGTACTTC
V gene: TRBV28
D gene: TRBD2
clone size: many
J gene: TRBJ2-7

CDR3 protein: CAISHGRSGANVLTF
CDR3 DNA: TGTGCCATCAGCCACGGGCGCTCTGGGGCCAACGTCCTGACTTTC
V gene: TRBV10-3
D gene: -
clone size: -
J gene: TRBJ2-6

CDR3 protein: CASMRSTDTQYF
CDR3 DNA: TGTGCCAGCATGAGAAGCACAGATACGCAGTATTTT
V gene: TRBV2
D gene: -
clone size: -
J gene: TRBJ2-3

CDR3 protein: CASSLPTSTGELFF
CDR3 DNA: TGTGCCAGCAGCCTCCCGACTTCCACCGGGGAGCTGTTTTTT
V gene: TRBV11-2
D gene: -
clone size: many
J gene: TRBJ2-2

CDR3 protein: CASSQDGTGDIQYF
CDR3 DNA: TGTGCCAGCAGCCAAGATGGGACAGGTGACATTCAGTACTTC
V gene: TRBV3-1
D gene: TRBD1
clone size: few
J gene: TRBJ2-4

CDR3 protein: CASSASPGFRGVF
CDR3 DNA: TGTGCCAGCAGTGCCAGTCCAGGTTTTAGAGGGGTCTTC
V gene: TRBV2
D gene: -
clone size: many
J gene: TRBJ2-5

CDR3 protein: CASRRPGYSYEQYF
CDR3 DNA: TGTGCCAGCAGGCGTCCGGGATACTCCTACGAGCAGTACTTC
V gene: TRBV28
D gene: -
clone size: many
J gene: TRBJ2-7

CDR3 protein: CASSPTGISYEQYF
CDR3 DNA: TGCGCCAGCAGCCCGACAGGGATATCCTACGAGCAGTACTTC
V gene: TRBV5-1
D gene: TRBD1
clone size: few
J gene: TRBJ2-7

CDR3 protein: CASRPNLRGYTF
CDR3 DNA: TGTGCCAGCAGACCCAATTTGCGGGGCTACACCTTC
V gene: TRBV12-3/TRBV12-4
D gene: -
clone size: many
J gene: TRBJ1-2

CDR3 protein: CASSPSRTSTEQFF
CDR3 DNA: TGTGCCAGCAGTCCTAGCCGGACTAGTACCGAGCAGTTCTTC
V gene: TRBV28
D gene: TRBD2
clone size: few
J gene: TRBJ2-1

CDR3 protein: CSARRDRSSNQPQHF
CDR3 DNA: TGCAGTGCTAGACGGGACAGGAGTAGCAATCAGCCCCAGCATTTT
V gene: TRBV20-1
D gene: TRBD1
clone size: -
J gene: TRBJ1-5

CDR3 protein: CASSVLDSGVGYQPQHF
CDR3 DNA: TGTGCCAGCAGTGTCCTGGACAGCGGCGTGGGGTATCAGCCCCAGCATTTT
V gene: TRBV6-1
D gene: -
clone size: many
J gene: TRBJ1-5

CDR3 protein: CASIRVPSGANVLTF
CDR3 DNA: TGTGCCAGCATTAGGGTACCCTCTGGGGCCAACGTCCTGACTTTC
V gene: TRBV6-1
D gene: -
clone size: -
J gene: TRBJ2-6

CDR3 protein: CASVGPAGELFF
CDR3 DNA: TGTGCCAGCGTCGGGCCCGCCGGGGAGCTGTTTTTT
V gene: TRBV2
D gene: -
clone size: many
J gene: TRBJ2-2

CDR3 protein: CSARDGTVPNQPQHF
CDR3 DNA: TGCAGTGCTAGAGATGGGACGGTCCCTAATCAGCCCCAGCATTTT
V gene: TRBV20-1
D gene: -
clone size: many
J gene: TRBJ1-5

CDR3 protein: CASKKLRDTHEGFSNQPQHF
CDR3 DNA: TGTGCCAGCAAAAAACTCCGGGACACACACGAGGGATTTAGCAATCAGCCCCAGCATTTT
V gene: TRBV6-1
D gene: -
clone size: few
J gene: TRBJ1-5

CDR3 protein: CASSLGGQEAFF
CDR3 DNA: TGTGCCAGCAGCTTGGGTGGACAGGAAGCTTTCTTT
V gene: TRBV5-6
D gene: -
clone size: -
J gene: TRBJ1-1

CDR3 protein: CSVESAGYGYTF
CDR3 DNA: TGCAGCGTTGAATCAGCGGGCTATGGCTACACCTTC
V gene: TRBV29-1
D gene: -
clone size: many
J gene: TRBJ1-2

CDR3 protein: CASREGLAEYNEQFF
CDR3 DNA: TGTGCCAGCAGAGAAGGACTAGCGGAGTACAATGAGCAGTTCTTC
V gene: TRBV4-2
D gene: TRBD2
clone size: few
J gene: TRBJ2-1

CDR3 protein: CASSLVVLAGEMNEQFF
CDR3 DNA: TGTGCCAGCAGCTTGGTTGTCCTAGCGGGAGAAATGAATGAGCAGTTCTTC
V gene: TRBV5-4
D gene: TRBD2
clone size: -
J gene: TRBJ2-1

CDR3 protein: CASSYSIRDREFNTEAFF
CDR3 DNA: TGTGCCAGCAGTTACTCAATTCGGGACAGGGAATTTAACACTGAAGCTTTCTTT
V gene: TRBV6-2/TRBV6-3
D gene: TRBD1
clone size: few
J gene: TRBJ1-1

CDR3 protein: CASSLSGRNGAEAFF
CDR3 DNA: TGTGCCAGCAGTTTATCGGGGAGGAATGGCGCTGAAGCTTTCTTT
V gene: TRBV28
D gene: -
clone size: few
J gene: TRBJ1-1

CDR3 protein: CASSPLAGRSYEQYF
CDR3 DNA: TGTGCCAGCAGCCCACTAGCGGGGAGATCCTACGAGCAGTACTTC
V gene: TRBV7-9
D gene: TRBD2
clone size: many
J gene: TRBJ2-7

CDR3 protein: CASSEPGEMTGELFF
CDR3 DNA: TGTGCCAGCAGTGAACCAGGGGAGATGACCGGGGAGCTGTTTTTT
V gene: TRBV12-3/TRBV12-4
D gene: -
clone size: -
J gene: TRBJ2-2

CDR3 protein: CASSDAPANSYEQYF
CDR3 DNA: TGTGCCAGCAGTGACGCACCCGCCAATTCCTACGAGCAGTACTTC
V gene: TRBV6-1
D gene: -
clone size: many
J gene: TRBJ2-7

CDR3 protein: CASSFVQVGEQYF
CDR3 DNA: TGTGCCAGCAGCTTTGTACAGGTGGGAGAGCAGTACTTC
V gene: TRBV11-2
D gene: -
clone size: many
J gene: TRBJ2-7

CDR3 protein: CASSPTGGGQTQYF
CDR3 DNA: TGCGCCAGCAGCCCGACAGGGGGCGGGCAGACCCAGTACTTC
V gene: TRBV4-1
D gene: TRBD1
clone size: -
J gene: TRBJ2-5

CDR3 protein: CASSRNSGNTIYF
CDR3 DNA: TGCGCCAGCAGTCGCAACTCTGGAAACACCATATATTTT
V gene: TRBV12-3/TRBV12-4
D gene: -
clone size: many
J gene: TRBJ1-3

CDR3 protein: CASSFSRSGANVLTF
CDR3 DNA: TGTGCCAGCAGTTTCTCGAGGTCTGGGGCCAACGTCCTGACTTTC
V gene: TRBV6-2/TRBV6-3
D gene: -
clone size: -
J gene: TRBJ2-6

CDR3 protein: CSASSPRQVRNSPLHF
CDR3 DNA: TGCAGTGCTAGCTCCCCTCGACAGGTTCGGAATTCACCCCTCCACTTT
V gene: TRBV20-1
D gene: -
clone size: few
J gene: TRBJ1-6

CDR3 protein: CASSGVPGELFF
CDR3 DNA: TGTGCCAGCAGTGGGGTACCCGGGGAGCTGTTTTTT
V gene: TRBV2
D gene: -
clone size: many
J gene: TRBJ2-2

CDR3 protein: CASSYSIGGTEAFF
CDR3 DNA: TGTGCCAGCAGTTACTCGATTGGGGGCACTGAAGCTTTCTTT
V gene: TRBV6-2/TRBV6-3
D gene: -
clone size: -
J gene: TRBJ1-1

CDR3 protein: CASSVAGRAEADTQYF
CDR3 DNA: TGTGCCAGCAGCGTAGCAGGGAGGGCCGAAGCAGATACGCAGTATTTT
V gene: TRBV9
D gene: TRBD2
clone size: -
J gene: TRBJ2-3

CDR3 protein: CASSLTPGQIYEQYF
CDR3 DNA: TGCGCCAGCAGCTTGACTCCGGGACAGATCTACGAGCAGTACTTC
V gene: TRBV5-1
D gene: TRBD1
clone size: -
J gene: TRBJ2-7

CDR3 protein: CASSLVGELHEQYF
CDR3 DNA: TGTGCCAGCAGCTTAGTTGGGGAGCTCCACGAGCAGTACTTC
V gene: TRBV7-9
D gene: -
clone size: few
J gene: TRBJ2-7

CDR3 protein: CASSLERGYTEAFF
CDR3 DNA: TGTGCCAGCAGTTTAGAGCGGGGATACACTGAAGCTTTCTTT
V gene: TRBV28
D gene: -
clone size: many
J gene: TRBJ1-1

CDR3 protein: CSVGGGVDQETQYF
CDR3 DNA: TGCAGCGTTGGAGGGGGGGTAGACCAAGAGACCCAGTACTTC
V gene: TRBV29-1
D gene: -
clone size: -
J gene: TRBJ2-5

CDR3 protein: CSAREGFEDLGNQPQHF
CDR3 DNA: TGCAGTGCTAGAGAAGGATTCGAGGATTTGGGCAATCAGCCCCAGCATTTT
V gene: TRBV20-1
D gene: -
clone size: many
J gene: TRBJ1-5

CDR3 protein: CSACEGLALETQYF
CDR3 DNA: TGCAGTGCATGCGAGGGACTAGCGTTGGAGACCCAGTACTTC
V gene: TRBV20-1
D gene: TRBD2
clone size: many
J gene: TRBJ2-5

CDR3 protein: CASSSVTSSYEQYF
CDR3 DNA: TGTGCCAGCAGTTCAGTTACTAGTTCCTACGAGCAGTACTTC
V gene: TRBV27
D gene: -
clone size: many
J gene: TRBJ2-7

CDR3 protein: CASSYSGTYEQYF
CDR3 DNA: TGTGCCAGCAGTTACTCAGGGACCTACGAGCAGTACTTC
V gene: TRBV6-2/TRBV6-3
D gene: -
clone size: many
J gene: TRBJ2-7

CDR3 protein: CASSLVIASGEAGELFF
CDR3 DNA: TGTGCCAGCAGCTTAGTAATTGCTAGCGGAGAGGCCGGGGAGCTGTTTTTT
V gene: TRBV11-2
D gene: TRBD2
clone size: -
J gene: TRBJ2-2

CDR3 protein: CASSRTSGRIRRTGELFF
CDR3 DNA: TGTGCCAGCAGTCGGACTAGCGGGAGAATAAGAAGGACCGGGGAGCTGTTTTTT
V gene: TRBV2
D gene: TRBD2
clone size: many
J gene: TRBJ2-2

CDR3 protein: CASRPGTRTGEPFF
CDR3 DNA: TGTGCCAGCAGGCCCGGGACCCGCACCGGGGAGCCGTTTTTT
V gene: TRBV6-1
D gene: -
clone size: -
J gene: TRBJ2-2

CDR3 protein: CASSLNSVSSTEAFF
CDR3 DNA: TGTGCCAGCAGCCTAAATTCGGTATCGAGCACTGAAGCTTTCTTT
V gene: TRBV7-9
D gene: -
clone size: -
J gene: TRBJ1-1

CDR3 protein: CASSLVRAGWGTEAFF
CDR3 DNA: TGTGCCAGCAGCTTAGTTCGGGCAGGCTGGGGCACTGAAGCTTTCTTT
V gene: TRBV7-8
D gene: -
clone size: -
J gene: TRBJ1-1

CDR3 protein: CASGGRGLFHGYTF
CDR3 DNA: TGTGCCAGCGGTGGCAGGGGGCTTTTTCACGGCTACACCTTC
V gene: TRBV6-2/TRBV6-3
D gene: TRBD1
clone size: many
J gene: TRBJ1-2